The sequence of this T cell receptor (beta chain) was determined in a study of vaccination effects on CD4 cells after COVID-19. Study overall: Post-vaccine draws lagged the second dose by a median of 72 days. Study results and limitations: Clonal contraction was marked in infection- and vaccine-induced clones late after vaccination. Within healthy vaccinees, only 1 of 255 vaccine-induced clones displayed cross-reactivity with common cold coronaviruses.

Comment on this clone: As yet, its antigen is unknown.

The protocol was immunoSEQ multiplex PCR, while the TCRdb copy is restricted to in-frame clones and leaves out a portion. The data show more than 50,000 clones, roughly 79% seen once. Peptide-pool stimulation followed by sequencing identified expanded antigen-specific CD4+ clonotypes in the ViraFEST assay. Investigators separated out CD4+ T cells once 9 to 11 days of culture had passed. Two doses of BNT162b2 or mRNA-1273 vaccine were administered to participants. Germline V gene lookup returns CDR1 SGHTA and CDR2 FQGNSA. CDR3 length: 15 amino acids. Trimming took off 1 base at V and 2 bases at J, with 10 bases between the two ends.

The sample was CD4+ T cells from PBMCs cultured with HCoV-OC43 spike peptides, taken after COVID-19 vaccination. Specified subset: HCoV-OC43 spike overlapping peptide pool stimulation. This chain uses TRBV7-2 with TRBJ2-3, with D perhaps matching TRBD2 (6 bases). This clonotype was obtained from a human donor who received a COVID-19 vaccine. The CDR3 reads CASSLVAGHTDTQYF. The CDR3, as DNA: TGTGCCAGCAGCTTAGTCGCGGGGCACACAGATACGCAGTATTTT.